These 12 T cell receptor beta chains were sequenced from one sample in a study of cytomegalovirus exposure and HLA in healthy donors. The primer mix had 60 Vbeta and 13 Jbeta primers. Measured with immunoSEQ multiplex PCR; TCRdb has only the in-frame clones, and not every one. The sample includes some 190,000 clones, about 80% seen only once; the top ten take under 2%. The sequencing input was PBMCs. These receptors were collected from a woman younger than 45 in good health and CMV-seronegative.

The chain joins TRBV7-9 to TRBJ2-6, with D perhaps TRBD1 (6 bases). The CDR3 runs to 17 residues. Trimming took 4 bases from V and 0 from J, leaving 13 bases between them. CDR1 is SEHNR and CDR2 is FQNEAQ in the germline V gene (reference sequence). CDR3 residues: CASSSTGTHSGANVLTF. CDR3 sequence (DNA): TGTGCCAGCAGCTCTACCGGGACACACTCTGGGGCCAACGTCCTGACTTTC. Variable domain in full (rest from reference TRBV7-9 and TRBJ2-6): DTGVSQNPRHKITKRGQNVTFRCDPISEHNRLYWYRQTLGQGPEFLTYFQNEAQLEKSRLLSDRFSAERPKGSFSTLEIQRTEQGDSAMYLCASSSTGTHSGANVLTFGAGSRLTVL.

Here the CDR3 DNA reads TGTGCCAGCAGTGAAGGGGGGGGGCAGACCTACGAGCAGTACTTC. It is translated as CASSEGGGQTYEQYF. The chain uses TRBV6-1 and TRBJ2-7; possibly TRBD2 for D (7 bases). This CDR3 spans 15 amino acids. The V end was cut by 1 base, the J end by 2 bases, with 12 bases between. In germline, CDR1 is MNHNS, CDR2 SASEGT.

This rearrangement joins TRBV7-8 to TRBJ2-3; TRBD1 agrees at 7 bases. V was clipped by 5 bases and J by 2 bases; unmatched bases: 10. From germline, CDR1 is SGHVS and CDR2 FQNEAQ. The length of the CDR3 is 16 residues. For the CDR3, the DNA is TGTGCCAGCAGCGCGCGCCGACAGGGCTACACAGATACGCAGTATTTT. As protein: CASSARRQGYTDTQYF.

V and J are TRBV10-3 and TRBJ2-5, with 7 bases matching TRBD1. The germline V gene encodes CDR1 ENHRY and CDR2 SYGVKD. The CDR3 contains 13 residues. V trimming: 8 bases; J trimming: 0 bases; junction bases outside the gene matches: 3. The CDR3 loop reads CAIAGTDQETQYF. The CDR3 coding sequence is TGTGCCATCGCAGGGACAGACCAAGAGACCCAGTACTTC.

This clone was seen once. V is TRBV19 and J is TRBJ2-2; 11 nucleotides line up with TRBD2. J was trimmed by 4 bases and V by 4 bases; bases with no gene match: 5. Germline values: CDR1 LNHDA, CDR2 SQIVND (reference sequence). The CDR3 covers 16 residues. The CDR3: CASSTPGLAVTGELFF. For the CDR3, the DNA is TGTGCCAGTAGTACTCCGGGACTAGCGGTCACCGGGGAGCTGTTTTTT.

This chain links TRBV9 with TRBJ1-1; weak D call: TRBD1 (5 bases). V lost 0 bases and J 3 bases, leaving 9 bases between the germline ends. The CDR3 is 14 amino acids. Germline lookup yields CDR1 SGDLS and CDR2 YYNGEE. CDR3 DNA: TGTGCCAGCAGCGTAGGTCAGGGATACACTGAAGCTTTCTTT. Its protein is CASSVGQGYTEAFF.

The chain combines TRBV4-1 with TRBJ1-2; TRBD1 aligns across 8 bases. Germline V CDR1 and CDR2: MGHRA, YSYEKL. The CDR3 runs 15 residues. V lost 0 bases, J lost 7 bases, and 7 bases stayed unmatched. CDR3 loop: CASSQDPRTGGGYTF. The CDR3 DNA sequence: TGCGCCAGCAGCCAAGATCCGAGAACAGGGGGTGGCTACACCTTC.

J is TRBJ1-1 and V is TRBV9; TRBD1 is a possible D gene (6 bases). The CDR3 spans 13 residues. V was cut by 4 bases and J by 4 bases, with 11 bases left in between. Germline loops: CDR1 SGDLS, CDR2 YYNGEE. The chain's CDR3 is CASSPTGRTEAFF. CDR3 DNA: TGTGCCAGCAGCCCTACAGGGCGCACTGAAGCTTTCTTT. The entire variable domain, with the rest obtained from reference TRBV9 and TRBJ1-1, is as follows: DSGVTQTPKHLITATGQRVTLRCSPRSGDLSVYWYQQSLDQGLQFLIQYYNGEERAKGNILERFSAQQFPDLHSELNLSSLELGDSALYFCASSPTGRTEAFFGQGTRLTVV.

This clone has a handful of counts. V is TRBV19 and J is TRBJ2-1, with TRBD2 matching over 11 bases. Trimming took 2 bases from V and 2 from J; bases not matched to a gene: 2. The CDR3 runs to 16 residues. CDR1 LNHDA and CDR2 SQIVND come from the germline V gene (reference sequence). The CDR3 sequence is CASSILSGGAYNEQFF. The CDR3 DNA sequence: TGTGCCAGTAGTATACTTAGCGGGGGGGCCTACAATGAGCAGTTCTTC.

This clone appeared a few times. The chain is built from TRBV7-9 and TRBJ1-5; 10 positions agree with TRBD1. This CDR3 comprises 19 residues. Germline V gives CDR1 SEHNR, CDR2 FQNEAQ (reference sequence). V shed 1 base and J 1 base; nucleotides not matched to a gene: 10. For the CDR3, the DNA is TGTGCCAGCAGCTTAGAGAGGGACAGGGGTTCGGACAGCAATCAGCCCCAGCATTTT. Translated, it gives CASSLERDRGSDSNQPQHF. Using reference TRBV7-9 and TRBJ1-5 for the parts outside the CDR3, the full variable domain is DTGVSQNPRHKITKRGQNVTFRCDPISEHNRLYWYRQTLGQGPEFLTYFQNEAQLEKSRLLSDRFSAERPKGSFSTLEIQRTEQGDSAMYLCASSLERDRGSDSNQPQHFGDGTRLSIL.

The chain employs TRBV30 and TRBJ1-5; 7 nucleotides agree with TRBD1. The CDR3 is made up of 12 amino acids. The germline CDR1 and CDR2 sequences are GTSNPN and SVGIG (reference sequence). The junction had 3 bases not matched to a gene; V was cut back by 7 bases and J by 3 bases. The CDR3 nucleotides are TGTGCCTTTGACAGGGACAATCAGCCCCAGCATTTT. Translation gives CAFDRDNQPQHF.

V usage is TRBV6-1 and J usage is TRBJ2-4; D possibly corresponds to TRBD1 (7 bases). This CDR3 is built from 14 residues. Trimming took off 6 bases at V and 2 bases at J, with 11 bases between the two ends. CDR1 is MNHNS, CDR2 SASEGT, per germline. Here the CDR3 DNA reads TGTGCCAGCAGCGGAGGGGGCACCAAAAACATTCAGTACTTC. The encoded protein is CASSGGGTKNIQYF.